Here is one T cell receptor (beta chain) with its context. Its antigen is still unknown. The data originate from a study of T cell responses to AZD1222 COVID-19 vaccine. Only in-frame clones appear in the TCRdb table, and some are missing; sequencing was by immunoSEQ multiplex PCR. The profile covers roughly 70,000 clones, with more than 75% appearing a single time and 15% to 20% taken by the ten largest. Study results and limitations: Regions left unmutated in variants are reportedly the target of nearly half of spike-specific TCRs. Donors skewed white British and female; clonal diversity was possibly underestimated. Rises in breadth and depth of Spike-specific TCRs came after two AZD1222 doses.

The CDR3 is made up of 13 amino acids. Germline assignment: CDR1 SGDLS and CDR2 YYNGEE. The germline V and J ends were trimmed by 0 bases and 3 bases, with 4 bases remaining between them. The specimen was peripheral blood, collected on day 0 of AZD1222 vaccination. The sequence was obtained from an adult in good health. V usage is TRBV9 and J usage is TRBJ2-1, with unresolved D. The CDR3 DNA follows: TGTGCCAGCAGCGTAGATGACTACAATGAGCAGTTCTTC. This sequence encodes CASSVDDYNEQFF.